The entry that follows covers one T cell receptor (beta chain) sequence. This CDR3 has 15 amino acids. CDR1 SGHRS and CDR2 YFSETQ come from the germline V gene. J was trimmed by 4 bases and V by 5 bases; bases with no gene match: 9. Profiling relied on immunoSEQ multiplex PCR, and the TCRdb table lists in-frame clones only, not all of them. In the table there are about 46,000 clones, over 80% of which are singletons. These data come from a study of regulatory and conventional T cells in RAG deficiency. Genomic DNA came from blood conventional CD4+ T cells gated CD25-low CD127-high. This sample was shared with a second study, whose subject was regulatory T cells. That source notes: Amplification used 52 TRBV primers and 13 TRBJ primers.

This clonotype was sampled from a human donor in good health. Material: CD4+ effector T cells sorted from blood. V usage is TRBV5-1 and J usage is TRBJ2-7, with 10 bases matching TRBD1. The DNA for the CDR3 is TGCGCCAGCAGTTCTCCGGGACAGGGGCTGTACGAGCAGTACTTC. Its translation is CASSSPGQGLYEQYF. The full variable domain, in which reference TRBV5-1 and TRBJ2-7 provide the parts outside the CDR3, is KAGVTQTPRYLIKTRGQQVTLSCSPISGHRSVSWYQQTPGQGLQFLFEYFSETQRNKGNFPGRFSGRQFSNSRSEMNVSTLELGDSALYLCASSSPGQGLYEQYFGPGTRLTVT.